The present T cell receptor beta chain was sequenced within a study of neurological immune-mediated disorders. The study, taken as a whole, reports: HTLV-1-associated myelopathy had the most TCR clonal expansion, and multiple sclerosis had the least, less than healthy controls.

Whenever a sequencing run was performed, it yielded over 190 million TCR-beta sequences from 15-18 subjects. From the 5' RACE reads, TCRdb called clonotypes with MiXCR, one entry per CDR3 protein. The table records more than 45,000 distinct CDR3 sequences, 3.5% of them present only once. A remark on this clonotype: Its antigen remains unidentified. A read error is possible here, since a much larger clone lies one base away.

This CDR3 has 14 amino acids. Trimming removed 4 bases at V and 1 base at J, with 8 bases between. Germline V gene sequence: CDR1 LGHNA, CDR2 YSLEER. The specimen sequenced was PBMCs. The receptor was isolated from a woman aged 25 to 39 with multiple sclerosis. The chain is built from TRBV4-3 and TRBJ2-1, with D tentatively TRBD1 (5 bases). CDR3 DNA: TGCGCCAGCAGCCGACAGAGATCCTACAATGAGCAGTTCTTC. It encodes CASSRQRSYNEQFF.